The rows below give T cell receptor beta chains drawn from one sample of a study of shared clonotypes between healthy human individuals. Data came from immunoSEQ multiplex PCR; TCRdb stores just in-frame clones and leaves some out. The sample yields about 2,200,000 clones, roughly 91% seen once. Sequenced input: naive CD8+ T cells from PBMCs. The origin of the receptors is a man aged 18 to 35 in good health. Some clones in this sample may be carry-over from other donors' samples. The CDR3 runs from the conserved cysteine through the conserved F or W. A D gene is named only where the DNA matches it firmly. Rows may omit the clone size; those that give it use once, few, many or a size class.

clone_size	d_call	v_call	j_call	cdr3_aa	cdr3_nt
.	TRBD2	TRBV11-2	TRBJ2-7	CASSLEAGVTYEQYF	TGTGCCAGCAGCTTAGAGGCGGGAGTCACCTACGAGCAGTACTTC
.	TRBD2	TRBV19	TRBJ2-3	CASSITSVPTDTQYF	TGTGCCAGTAGTATCACTAGCGTCCCCACAGATACGCAGTATTTT
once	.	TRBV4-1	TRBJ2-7	CASSQGGPYEQYF	TGCGCCAGCAGCCAAGGGGGCCCCTACGAGCAGTACTTC
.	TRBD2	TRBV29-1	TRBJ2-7	CSGRPGTSVGEQYF	TGCAGCGGTAGACCCGGGACTAGCGTGGGGGAGCAGTACTTC
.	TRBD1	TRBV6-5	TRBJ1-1	CASTYSTGEVETEAFF	TGTGCCAGCACCTACTCGACAGGGGAGGTAGAAACTGAAGCTTTCTTT
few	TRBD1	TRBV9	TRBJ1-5	CASSVGTGNQPQHF	TGTGCCAGCAGCGTCGGGACAGGGAACCAGCCCCAGCATTTT
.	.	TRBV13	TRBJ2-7	CASSPRTSGAYEQYF	TGTGCCAGCAGCCCCCGGACGTCGGGCGCCTACGAGCAGTACTTC
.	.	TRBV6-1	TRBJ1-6	CASSEATLIDSPLHF	TGTGCCAGCAGTGAAGCGACCCTAATTGATTCACCCCTCCACTTT
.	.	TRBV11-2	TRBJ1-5	CASSSLGSNQPQHF	TGTGCCAGCAGCTCCCTCGGTTCCAATCAGCCCCAGCATTTT
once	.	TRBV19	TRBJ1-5	CASTPRSVIGNQPQHF	TGTGCCAGTACCCCGAGGTCGGTGATCGGCAATCAGCCCCAGCATTTT
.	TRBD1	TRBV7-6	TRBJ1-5	CASSLARAGGRDSNQPQHF	TGTGCCAGCAGCTTAGCGAGGGCAGGGGGACGCGATAGCAATCAGCCCCAGCATTTT
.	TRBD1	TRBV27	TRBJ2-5	CASSAWTGGQETQYF	TGTGCCAGCAGCGCGTGGACAGGGGGCCAAGAGACCCAGTACTTC
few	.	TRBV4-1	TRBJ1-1	CASSHPGPEAFF	TGCGCCAGCAGCCACCCCGGCCCTGAAGCTTTCTTT
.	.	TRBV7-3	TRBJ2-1	CASSRARSVNEQFF	TGTGCCAGCAGCCGAGCGAGGTCGGTCAATGAGCAGTTCTTC
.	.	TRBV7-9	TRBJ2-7	CASSSGVMGWSSQYF	TGTGCCAGCAGCTCAGGGGTAATGGGTTGGTCCTCCCAGTACTTC
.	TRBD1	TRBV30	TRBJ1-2	CAGDTTGLYGYTF	TGTGCCGGGGATACGACAGGGCTCTATGGCTACACCTTC
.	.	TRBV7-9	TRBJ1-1	CASSLLQSQGEAFF	TGTGCCAGCAGCTTACTTCAGTCACAGGGCGAAGCTTTCTTT
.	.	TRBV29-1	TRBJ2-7	CSVVGGTGYEQYF	TGCAGCGTTGTCGGCGGGACTGGGTACGAGCAGTACTTC
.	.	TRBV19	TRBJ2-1	CASSRWSLGDEQFF	TGTGCCAGTAGTAGGTGGTCCCTGGGGGATGAGCAGTTCTTC
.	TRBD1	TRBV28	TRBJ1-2	CASSQGARGYTF	TGTGCCAGCAGTCAGGGGGCGCGTGGCTACACCTTC